The T cell receptor (beta chain) under discussion was sequenced for a study of T cells after yellow fever vaccination. Study conclusions and caveats: Most clones from primary vaccination resurfaced after the booster (around 95% CD4, approximately 88% CD8).

The CDR3 runs 18 residues. V was pared by 5 bases and J by 5 bases, with 17 bases of the junction left unmatched. Germline CDR1 reads LNHDA; CDR2 reads SQIVND (reference sequence). TCRdb re-derived calls from the 5' RACE reads in MiXCR, one entry per CDR3 protein. This sample has around 310,000 distinct CDR3 sequences; about 8.7% occur once, and the top ten carry around 17%. Turning to this clonotype: Its antigen is not known.

Sequencing was performed on PBMCs, taken on the day of the first yellow fever vaccination. The genes are TRBV19 and TRBJ2-7; 11 positions agree with TRBD1. The clonotype comes from a man aged 18 to 30 who received the YFV17D yellow fever vaccine. The CDR3 protein is CASSFGTGGLITLHEQYF. The CDR3 bases are TGTGCCAGTAGTTTCGGGACAGGGGGTTTAATAACCCTCCACGAGCAGTACTTC.